A single sample gave rise to the 7 T cell receptor beta chains below, sequenced in a study of blood T cell repertoires in COVID-19. TCRdb's table, derived via immunoSEQ multiplex PCR, lists solely in-frame clones and lacks some. Of 250,000 to 350,000 clones listed, about 91% are singletons. The sequencing input was PBMCs or T cells enriched from blood (not recorded which). These receptors originate from a woman younger than 35 who had recovered from COVID-19.

This clone was seen a single time. The rearrangement uses TRBV5-4 and TRBJ1-1, with D perhaps TRBD1 (6 bases). V was pared by 3 bases and J by 3 bases, with 15 bases between. This CDR3 is 15 amino acids long. Germline V gene data show CDR1 as SGHNT and CDR2 as YYREEE (reference sequence). The CDR3 DNA is TGTGCCAGCAGCTGGCTGCAGGGGAGGGACACTGAAGCTTTCTTT. Protein product: CASSWLQGRDTEAFF.

The chain employs TRBV6-5 and TRBJ2-7; D gene uncertain. Looked up from germline, CDR1 is MNHEY and CDR2 is SVGAGI. CDR3 length equals 15 residues. V was clipped by 4 bases and J by 2 bases, with 15 bases between them. In DNA form, the CDR3 reads TGTGCCAGCAGTTTTACAATAGCTTATACCTACGAGCAGTACTTC. Amino acids: CASSFTIAYTYEQYF.

The rearrangement links TRBV7-3 to TRBJ2-1; 11 nucleotides match TRBD2. Trimming removed 2 bases from V and 6 bases from J; junction bases left unmatched: 3. CDR1 SGHTA and CDR2 FQGTGA come from the germline V gene. CDR3 size: 15 residues. The CDR3 protein is CASSLLAGGINEQFF. CDR3 DNA: TGTGCCAGCAGCTTATTAGCGGGGGGGATCAATGAGCAGTTCTTC.

This clone was found once. This rearrangement joins TRBV28 to TRBJ1-3, with D unresolved. V was shortened by 6 bases and J by 4 bases, with 13 bases between the two germline ends. In germline, CDR1 is MDHEN, CDR2 SYDVKM. CDR3 length equals 14 residues. CDR3 in amino acids: CASSSQASGNTIYF. For the CDR3, the DNA is TGTGCCAGCAGCTCACAAGCGTCGGGAAACACCATATATTTT.

This sequence joins TRBV25-1 and TRBJ1-3; D gene uncertain. The ends were cut back, 4 bases at V and 3 bases at J, with 10 bases in the middle. Germline V gene sequence: CDR1 MGHDK, CDR2 SYGVNS. CDR3 length: 14 residues. The DNA of the CDR3 is TGTGCCAGCAGTGCCCTCGAGGTTGGAAACACCATATATTTT. Translated, it gives CASSALEVGNTIYF.

V is TRBV20-1 and J is TRBJ1-2; TRBD1 matches at 7 bases. The V segment lost 5 bases and the J segment 6 bases; nucleotides outside the gene matches: 15. Germline V lookup: CDR1 DFQATT, CDR2 SNEGSKA (reference sequence). CDR3 length: 15 amino acids. The CDR3 DNA reads TGCAGTGCTGGTGACAGGGACAGAGCTTTGGATGGCTACACCTTC. This codes for CSAGDRDRALDGYTF.

V is TRBV20-1 and J is TRBJ1-1; no reliable D call. Germline-derived CDR1 and CDR2 are DFQATT and SNEGSKA (reference sequence). The CDR3 has 11 amino acids. Trimming pared 0 bases from V and 8 bases from J, leaving 7 bases between. The CDR3 loop reads CSARDQREAFF. The CDR3 nucleotides are TGCAGTGCTAGAGATCAGCGGGAAGCTTTCTTT.